This passage covers 15 T cell receptor beta chains from one sample sequenced in a study of shared clonotypes between healthy human individuals. Here immunoSEQ multiplex PCR was the method, and the copy in TCRdb shows in-frame clones only, minus some. The sample holds about 2.3 million clones; 80% to 95% are singletons and the top ten take more than 0.35%. Sequenced: naive CD4+ T cells from PBMCs. Sample subset: CD45RA+ positively selected. Receptor source: a man between 18 and 35 years old in good health. Some clones in this sample may be carry-over from other donors' samples.

In this sample, this clone turned up once. The chain couples TRBV2 to TRBJ1-2; D ambiguous. Trimming removed 7 bases from V and 1 base from J, with 13 bases in between. This CDR3 region has 14 residues. Germline V lookup: CDR1 SNHLY, CDR2 FYNNEI. Here the CDR3 DNA reads TGTGCCAGCATCTTAAGCTTGATTAACTATGGCTACACCTTC. This gives the protein CASILSLINYGYTF.

This clone has only one observation. CDR3 sequence: CASSQTRDGVGNTIYF. CDR3 DNA sequence: TGTGCCAGCAGCCAGACCAGGGACGGCGTCGGAAACACCATATATTTT. The chain is built from TRBV14 and TRBJ1-3; possibly TRBD1 for D (5 bases). Germline V gene sequence: CDR1 SGHDN, CDR2 FVKESK. The CDR3 is 16 amino acids. The ends were cut back, 3 bases at V and 4 bases at J, with 16 bases in the middle.

V and J are TRBV6-7 and TRBJ1-5; D is unclear. TRBV6-7 is an open reading frame whose function is uncertain. The V end lost 1 base, the J end lost 7 bases, and 20 bases lay between the germline ends. The CDR3 has 17 amino acids. In DNA form, the CDR3 reads TGTGCCAGCAGTTACTTGGGAGGATCCCACTTCAGGCAGCCCCAGCATTTT. Translation gives CASSYLGGSHFRQPQHF.

The rearrangement joins TRBV7-9 to TRBJ2-1; TRBD1 matches at 10 bases. V shed 0 bases and J 4 bases; nucleotides not matched to a gene: 6. Per germline, CDR1 SEHNR and CDR2 FQNEAQ (reference sequence). CDR3 length: 17 amino acids. CDR3 nucleotides: TGTGCCAGCAGCTTAGCCCGGACAGGGGGTTCTTACAATGAGCAGTTCTTC. Encoded protein: CASSLARTGGSYNEQFF.

The V and J genes are TRBV30 and TRBJ2-7; the D gene could be TRBD1 or TRBD2 (5 bases each). The germline V gene encodes CDR1 GTSNPN and CDR2 SVGIG (reference sequence). Between the trimmed V and J ends, which lost 3 bases and 8 bases, there was a span of 23 bases. This CDR3 has 15 amino acids. CDR3 region: CAWRIVGTGSSKQYF. CDR3 in DNA: TGTGCCTGGAGAATTGTAGGGACCGGGTCTAGCAAGCAGTACTTC.

The CDR3 spells CASSLAGVTYNEQFF. DNA of the CDR3: TGTGCCAGCAGTTTAGCGGGAGTCACCTACAATGAGCAGTTCTTC. The V gene is TRBV27, the J gene TRBJ2-1; 7 nucleotides agree with TRBD2. Trimming cost V 2 bases and J 2 bases; bases outside gene matches: 3. The CDR3 length is 15 residues. CDR1 and CDR2 (germline): MNHEY, SMNVEV (reference sequence).

The chain employs TRBV11-2 and TRBJ2-7, with 12 nucleotides matching TRBD2. With V trimmed by 5 bases and J by 4 bases, 9 bases remained unmatched. The CDR3 extends over 16 amino acids. Germline CDR1 is SGHAT and CDR2 is FQNNGV. The CDR3 protein is CASSPTGTSGRYEQYF. The CDR3 DNA sequence: TGTGCCAGCAGCCCGACCGGGACTAGCGGGCGTTACGAGCAGTACTTC.

This clone was observed a few times. The sample contains more than one DNA sequence encoding this CDR3. The V gene is TRBV7-3, the J gene TRBJ1-5, with D uncertain. Trimming removed 5 bases from V and 5 bases from J, with 10 bases in between. CDR3 size: 13 residues. Per germline, CDR1 SGHTA and CDR2 FQGTGA. The CDR3 coding sequence is TGTGCCAGCAGCCTCCGACGGGATCAGCCCCAGCATTTT. Translated, it gives CASSLRRDQPQHF.

The chain couples TRBV5-1 to TRBJ2-5, with D perhaps TRBD1 (6 bases). This CDR3 is built from 14 residues. V gave up 4 bases and J gave up 5 bases, with 15 bases separating them. From germline, CDR1 is SGHRS and CDR2 YFSETQ. Here the CDR3 reads CASSAITQGETQYF. The CDR3 DNA reads TGCGCCAGCAGCGCCATAACCCAGGGGGAGACCCAGTACTTC.

V is TRBV30 and J is TRBJ2-3; D unclear. Per germline, CDR1 GTSNPN and CDR2 SVGIG (reference sequence). The germline V and J ends were trimmed by 0 bases and 6 bases, with 7 bases remaining between them. This CDR3 comprises 12 residues. CDR3 protein: CAWSVLGDTQYF. The CDR3 nucleotides are TGTGCCTGGAGTGTACTCGGGGATACGCAGTATTTT.

This clone has only one observation. The chain couples TRBV9 to TRBJ2-3; D gene unclear. Germline V CDR1 and CDR2: SGDLS, YYNGEE. CDR3 length equals 13 residues. The germline V and J ends were trimmed by 6 bases and 0 bases, with 8 bases remaining between them. The CDR3 sequence is CASNPPSTDTQYF. The CDR3 DNA is TGTGCCAGCAATCCCCCCAGCACAGATACGCAGTATTTT. Full variable domain (remainder filled in from reference TRBV9 and TRBJ2-3): DSGVTQTPKHLITATGQRVTLRCSPRSGDLSVYWYQQSLDQGLQFLIQYYNGEERAKGNILERFSAQQFPDLHSELNLSSLELGDSALYFCASNPPSTDTQYFGPGTRLTVL.

This sequence joins TRBV2 and TRBJ1-1; D not resolved. Germline loops: CDR1 SNHLY, CDR2 FYNNEI. This CDR3 has 13 residues. V was shortened by 7 bases and J by 0 bases, with 9 bases between the two germline ends. For the CDR3, the DNA is TGTGCCAGCATGGTCGAGGTGAACACTGAAGCTTTCTTT. This gives the protein CASMVEVNTEAFF.

The genes are TRBV7-9 and TRBJ1-1; tentative D call: TRBD1 (5 bases). CDR3 size: 15 residues. Germline V gene sequence: CDR1 SEHNR, CDR2 FQNEAQ (reference sequence). V lost 5 bases to trimming and J lost 5 bases, with 18 bases between them. CDR3 sequence: CASSPELGRGTEAFF. The CDR3 DNA reads TGTGCCAGCAGCCCAGAGTTGGGTAGGGGTACTGAAGCTTTCTTT.

J is TRBJ2-1 and V is TRBV6-1; 8 positions agree with TRBD2. This CDR3 is 16 amino acids long. Germline CDR1 and CDR2: MNHNS and SASEGT. The ends lost 4 bases at V and 6 bases at J; junction bases unmatched: 11. The CDR3 nucleotides are TGTGCCAGCAGTGCGCAGCGAGCGGGAGCTGGCAATGAGCAGTTCTTC. It encodes CASSAQRAGAGNEQFF.

The rearrangement links TRBV19 to TRBJ2-7, with a possible D match to TRBD2 (6 bases). Germline loops: CDR1 LNHDA, CDR2 SQIVND (reference sequence). Trimming took 6 bases from V and 0 from J, leaving 15 bases between them. The CDR3 covers 15 residues. This CDR3 reads CASRRRDGSSYEQYF. The CDR3 DNA reads TGTGCCAGTAGGCGCCGGGACGGGAGCTCCTACGAGCAGTACTTC.